These 5 T cell receptor beta chains originate from one sample sequenced in a study of shared clonotypes between healthy human individuals. Sequenced by immunoSEQ multiplex PCR; TCRdb stores in-frame clones only, minus some. The sample lists under 2,500,000 clones, 90% to 97% occurring once. The sequenced sample consisted of naive CD4+ T cells sorted from blood. The subset: CD45RA+ positively selected. These receptors originate from a man younger than 35 in good health.

V gene TRBV5-1 combines with J gene TRBJ1-1; 7 nucleotides line up with TRBD1. The junction had 13 bases not matched to a gene; V was cut back by 1 base and J by 4 bases. This CDR3 has 17 residues. The germline V gene has CDR1 SGHRS and CDR2 YFSETQ. This chain's CDR3 is CASSLTVSRAGGTEAFF. The CDR3 DNA sequence: TGCGCCAGCAGCTTGACAGTTTCTAGGGCAGGGGGCACTGAAGCTTTCTTT.

Only one count was recorded for this clone. V and J are TRBV30 and TRBJ2-2; 7 bases map to TRBD1. Trimming at V came to 6 bases and at J to 9 bases, leaving 4 bases not matched to a gene. The CDR3 consists of 11 residues. Germline CDR1 and CDR2: GTSNPN and SVGIG (reference sequence). This CDR3 is CACQGGRELFF. In DNA, the CDR3 is TGTGCCTGTCAAGGGGGCAGGGAGCTGTTTTTT.

The chain combines TRBV6-5 with TRBJ2-3; 8 bases line up with TRBD1. V gave up 5 bases and J gave up 5 bases; unmatched junction bases: 6. The germline gives CDR1 MNHEY, CDR2 SVGAGI. The CDR3 is 14 amino acids. The CDR3 reads CASSPITGGDTQYF. CDR3 coding DNA: TGTGCCAGCAGTCCAATAACAGGGGGAGATACGCAGTATTTT.

Comments on this clone: The same CDR3 is also encoded by other DNA sequences in this sample. The CDR3 coding sequence is TGTGCCAGCAGCGCGACAGGGGGGGAGACCCAGTACTTC. Translated: CASSATGGETQYF. This chain links TRBV9 with TRBJ2-5, with 9 bases aligning to TRBD1. CDR3 length: 13 amino acids. From germline, CDR1 is SGDLS and CDR2 YYNGEE. Trimming cost V 3 bases and J 5 bases; bases outside gene matches: 2. Using reference TRBV9 and TRBJ2-5 for the parts outside the CDR3, the full variable domain is DSGVTQTPKHLITATGQRVTLRCSPRSGDLSVYWYQQSLDQGLQFLIQYYNGEERAKGNILERFSAQQFPDLHSELNLSSLELGDSALYFCASSATGGETQYFGPGTRLLVL.

The rearrangement links TRBV5-1 to TRBJ2-5; 7 bases line up with TRBD2. This CDR3 has 16 amino acids. Trimming took 0 bases from V and 2 from J; bases not matched to a gene: 7. Germline V gives CDR1 SGHRS, CDR2 YFSETQ. DNA for the CDR3: TGCGCCAGCAGCTTGGGGACTAGTCGGGAACAAGAGACCCAGTACTTC. It specifies CASSLGTSREQETQYF.